This T cell receptor beta chain was captured in a study of T cells in Graves' hyperthyroidism and ophthalmopathy. Study in general: Peripheral blood draws took place at initial diagnosis, ahead of any treatment. General study findings and limits: Most thyroid-expanded clonotypes above 0.001 were also found in blood. Ophthalmopathy was predicted by the model a median of approximately six months ahead of onset.

The CDR3 runs to 16 residues. Trimming cost V 9 bases and J 1 base; bases outside gene matches: 11. This clonotype was seen many times. No antigen is known for it. TCR beta CDR3 sequences were amplified from RNA transcripts. RT-PCR in the first round (using the HTBI primer set) targeted the TCR CDR3. MiXCR, run by TCRdb on the multiplex PCR reads, gives a single entry per CDR3 protein. The sample contains hundreds of thousands of distinct CDR3 sequences, just under 20% of which appear only once. Each 10 ml fresh peripheral blood draw supplied the PBMCs. V usage is TRBV12-3 or TRBV12-4 and J usage is TRBJ2-3; 9 bases are a match to TRBD2. This receptor was obtained from a man aged 40-49 years with Graves' ophthalmopathy. The sequencing input was blood. CDR3 protein: CASGIAGVDGTDTQYF. CDR3 nucleotide sequence: TGTGCCAGTGGTATAGCGGGAGTTGATGGCACAGATACGCAGTATTTT.